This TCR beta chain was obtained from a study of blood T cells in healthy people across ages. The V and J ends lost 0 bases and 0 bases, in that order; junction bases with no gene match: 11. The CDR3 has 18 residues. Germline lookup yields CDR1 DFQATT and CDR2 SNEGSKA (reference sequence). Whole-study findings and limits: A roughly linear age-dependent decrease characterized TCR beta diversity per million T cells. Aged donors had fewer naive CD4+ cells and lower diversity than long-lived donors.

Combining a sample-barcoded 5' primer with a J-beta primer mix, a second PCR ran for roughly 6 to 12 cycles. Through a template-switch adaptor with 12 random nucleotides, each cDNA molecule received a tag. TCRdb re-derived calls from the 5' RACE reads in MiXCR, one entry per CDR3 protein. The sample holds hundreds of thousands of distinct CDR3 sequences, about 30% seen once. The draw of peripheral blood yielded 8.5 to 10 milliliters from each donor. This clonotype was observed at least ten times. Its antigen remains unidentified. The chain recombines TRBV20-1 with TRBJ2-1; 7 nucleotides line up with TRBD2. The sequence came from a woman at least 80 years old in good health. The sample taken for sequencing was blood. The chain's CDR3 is CSARDWRTRGSSYNEQFF. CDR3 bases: TGCAGTGCTAGAGATTGGAGGACTAGAGGGAGCTCCTACAATGAGCAGTTCTTC.